The entry below describes one T cell receptor beta chain. This entry is derived from a study of blood T cell repertoires in COVID-19. Study at large: Acute-phase and convalescent COVID-19 samples originated in the United States, Italy and Spain. Sources were T cells, B-cell-depleted T cells, or PBMCs; the material itself was cDNA or gDNA.

From germline, CDR1 is SGHTA and CDR2 FQGNSA. V lost 4 bases and J lost 5, with 11 bases in between. The CDR3 consists of 13 residues. Original analysis: Amplified reference gene primers provided the basis for estimating nucleated cell counts. TCRdb's copy holds only in-frame clones and misses some; the assay was immunoSEQ multiplex PCR. V, J and clone size derive from that table, while D and trimming were established from the DNA sequence. The sample consists of about 380,000 clones, roughly 86% of them appearing once. Sequenced material: peripheral blood. The origin of this receptor is a human donor with acute or convalescent COVID-19. The donor label of this sample is uncertain. The V and J genes are TRBV7-2 and TRBJ1-1; D unresolved. Here the CDR3 reads CASSSTPRTEAFF. The DNA of the CDR3 is TGTGCCAGCAGCTCCACCCCGCGAACTGAAGCTTTCTTT. Looking up the rest from reference TRBV7-2 and TRBJ1-1 gives the full variable domain: GAGVSQSPSNKVTEKGKDVELRCDPISGHTALYWYRQSLGQGLEFLIYFQGNSAPDKSGLPSDRFSAERTGGSVSTLTIQRTQQEDSAVYLCASSSTPRTEAFFGQGTRLTVV.